The clone carrying this T cell receptor (beta chain) was observed a few times. Its antigen remains unidentified. The CDR3 runs to 14 residues. CDR1 is GTSNPN and CDR2 is SVGIG in the germline V gene (reference sequence). Trimming took 4 bases from V and 4 from J, leaving 16 bases between them. This entry is derived from a study of cytomegalovirus exposure and HLA in healthy donors. Looking at the study overall: A preliminary data release comprised 80 million or so unique TCRs obtained from HLA-typed donors. In terms of ancestry, the Caucasian-associated cluster contained 75% to 85% of the approximately 420 genotyped donors. Study-level points and caveats: Most CMV-associated TCR beta chains appeared HLA-restricted in a later analysis. The study flagged some 180 TCR beta chains as cytomegalovirus-associated.

PCR used 60 Vbeta primers and 13 Jbeta primers. Repertoires were generated with immunoSEQ multiplex PCR, while TCRdb's copy carries only in-frame clones and drops some. Here the sample spans about 180,000 clones, about 69% being singletons. The receptor was isolated from a male donor in good health and CMV-seronegative. The V and J genes are TRBV30 and TRBJ1-1; D may be TRBD1 (5 bases). Sequenced input: PBMCs. This CDR3 is CAWNRQKSSTEAFF. In DNA form, the CDR3 reads TGTGCCTGGAACCGACAGAAGAGCTCCACTGAAGCTTTCTTT.